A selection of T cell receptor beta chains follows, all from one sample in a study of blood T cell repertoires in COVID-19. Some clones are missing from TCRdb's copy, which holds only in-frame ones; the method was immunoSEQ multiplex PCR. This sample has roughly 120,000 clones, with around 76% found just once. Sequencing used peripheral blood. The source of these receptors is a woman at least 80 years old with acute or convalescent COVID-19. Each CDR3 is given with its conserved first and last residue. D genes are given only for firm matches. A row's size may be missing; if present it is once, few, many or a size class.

CASSGGWGAEAFF,TGCGCCAGCAGCGGGGGTTGGGGGGCTGAAGCTTTCTTT,NA,NA,TRBV10-2,TRBJ1-1
CATGAGEANYGYTF,TGTGCCACCGGAGCGGGGGAAGCTAACTATGGCTACACCTTC,NA,NA,TRBV10-3,TRBJ1-2
CASSPRTSGNTGELFF,TGTGCCAGCTCACCACGTACTAGCGGGAACACCGGGGAGCTGTTTTTT,few,TRBD2,TRBV18,TRBJ2-2
CASSFFNGHNEQFF,TGTGCCAGCAGCTTTTTCAATGGCCACAATGAGCAGTTCTTC,NA,NA,TRBV5-4,TRBJ2-1
CASSKGGGTNTEAFF,TGTGCCAGCAGCAAAGGTGGAGGGACCAACACTGAAGCTTTCTTT,NA,NA,TRBV21-1,TRBJ1-1
CASSEQGSSNQPQHF,TGTGCCAGCAGTGAACAGGGAAGTAGCAATCAGCCCCAGCATTTT,NA,NA,TRBV2,TRBJ1-5
CASSPGGGRVTDTQYF,TGTGCCAGCAGCCCGGGCGGCGGCAGGGTAACAGATACGCAGTATTTT,NA,NA,TRBV27,TRBJ2-3
CASSPRGQGPGQPQHF,TGTGCCAGCTCACCCCGTGGACAGGGGCCGGGTCAGCCCCAGCATTTT,NA,TRBD1,TRBV18,TRBJ1-5
CASSLQGSLAKNIQYF,TGTGCCAGCAGTTTACAGGGCTCCTTAGCCAAAAACATTCAGTACTTC,NA,NA,TRBV6-2/TRBV6-3,TRBJ2-4
CASSLGDRADEQFF,TGCGCCAGCAGCTTGGGGGACAGGGCGGATGAGCAGTTCTTC,NA,TRBD1,TRBV5-1,TRBJ2-1
CASGAQETQYF,TGCGCCAGCGGGGCCCAAGAGACCCAGTACTTC,few,NA,TRBV5-1,TRBJ2-5
CASSSYRGSSTDTQYF,TGTGCCAGCAGCTCCTACAGGGGGTCCAGCACAGATACGCAGTATTTT,NA,TRBD1,TRBV14,TRBJ2-3
CSASSAGRGTGELFF,TGCAGTGCTAGTTCCGCGGGTCGGGGGACCGGGGAGCTGTTTTTT,NA,NA,TRBV20-1,TRBJ2-2
CASGAPIGPQHF,TGTGCCAGCGGGGCGCCTATAGGGCCCCAGCATTTT,few,NA,TRBV2,TRBJ1-5
CASIAETGYQPQHF,TGTGCCAGCATTGCCGAGACAGGGTATCAGCCCCAGCATTTT,NA,TRBD1,TRBV28,TRBJ1-5
CSVTQQDTNYEQYF,TGCAGCGTTACCCAGCAGGACACCAACTACGAGCAGTACTTC,NA,NA,TRBV29-1,TRBJ2-7
CASTLGGLAKNIQYF,TGTGCCAGCACCTTGGGGGGATTGGCCAAAAACATTCAGTACTTC,NA,NA,TRBV28,TRBJ2-4
CASSRGLGYEQYF,TGTGCCAGCAGCCGCGGATTGGGCTACGAGCAGTACTTC,NA,NA,TRBV3-1/TRBV3-2,TRBJ2-7
CTSSQEGDRNSPLHF,TGCACCAGCAGCCAAGAGGGAGACAGGAATTCACCCCTCCACTTT,few,NA,TRBV1,TRBJ1-6
CASSTGRVSGGAYGTQYF,TGTGCCAGCAGTACAGGCCGAGTTAGCGGGGGGGCCTATGGGACCCAGTACTTC,once,TRBD2,TRBV2,TRBJ2-5
CATSVPGAEAFF,TGTGCCACCAGTGTCCCGGGGGCTGAAGCTTTCTTT,NA,NA,TRBV24-1,TRBJ1-1
CASSRASGSRSYTQYF,TGTGCCAGCAGCCGAGCTAGCGGGAGTCGTTCTTATACGCAGTATTTT,NA,TRBD2,TRBV3-1/TRBV3-2,TRBJ2-3
CASSVAGSGNTIYF,TGTGCCAGCAGCGTAGCCGGTTCTGGAAACACCATATATTTT,NA,NA,TRBV9,TRBJ1-3
CASSRGLVETQYF,TGTGCCAGCAGCAGGGGACTAGTGGAGACCCAGTACTTC,NA,TRBD2,TRBV7-2,TRBJ2-5
CASSVDTAGGLKSGELFF,TGTGCCAGCAGCGTAGACACAGCGGGGGGGCTTAAAAGCGGGGAGCTGTTTTTT,NA,TRBD2,TRBV9,TRBJ2-2
CAWSAEQGSYYGYTF,TGTGCCTGGAGCGCTGAACAGGGTTCCTACTATGGCTACACCTTC,NA,NA,TRBV30,TRBJ1-2
CASSSTGTGVSGANVLTF,TGTGCCAGCAGCTCGACCGGGACAGGGGTGTCTGGGGCCAACGTCCTGACTTTC,NA,TRBD1,TRBV4-2,TRBJ2-6
CASSLNPLGATGELFF,TGTGCCAGCAGCTTAAACCCCCTGGGGGCCACCGGGGAGCTGTTTTTT,NA,NA,TRBV11-2,TRBJ2-2
CASQQGQGFTGELFF,TGTGCCAGTCAGCAGGGACAGGGGTTCACCGGGGAGCTGTTTTTT,NA,TRBD1,TRBV19,TRBJ2-2
CASSLSGGSGIQYF,TGTGCCAGCAGTTTATCCGGAGGGAGTGGCATTCAGTACTTC,NA,NA,TRBV27,TRBJ2-4
CAWSVRGTQYF,TGTGCCTGGAGTGTCCGAGGGACCCAGTACTTC,few,NA,TRBV30,TRBJ2-5
CASSYGGGYGYTF,TGTGCCAGCAGTTATGGGGGCGGCTATGGCTACACCTTC,NA,NA,TRBV6-2/TRBV6-3,TRBJ1-2
CASTPSEPQWPQHF,TGTGCCAGTACCCCGAGCGAGCCCCAATGGCCCCAGCATTTT,few,NA,TRBV19,TRBJ1-5
CASSSIGTGGLNIQYF,TGTGCCAGCAGTTCCATAGGGACAGGCGGCTTAAACATTCAGTACTTC,NA,TRBD1,TRBV6-5,TRBJ2-4
CASSYEVRGNGEPQHF,TGTGCCAGCAGTTACGAGGTGCGGGGGAACGGGGAGCCCCAGCATTTT,few,NA,TRBV6-7,TRBJ1-5
CAWNTGGNQPQHF,TGTGCCTGGAATACAGGGGGCAATCAGCCCCAGCATTTT,NA,TRBD1,TRBV30,TRBJ1-5
CASSLSGSYNEQFF,TGCGCCAGCAGTCTTAGCGGCTCCTACAATGAGCAGTTCTTC,NA,NA,TRBV5-1,TRBJ2-1
CAWSGDRGAGETQYF,TGTGCCTGGAGTGGTGACAGGGGCGCGGGGGAGACCCAGTACTTC,NA,TRBD1,TRBV30,TRBJ2-5
CASSLRAIDGPLHF,TGTGCCAGCAGCCTACGAGCGATCGACGGACCCCTCCACTTT,NA,NA,TRBV3-1/TRBV3-2,TRBJ1-6
CASSREGDGNTIYF,TGTGCCAGCAGCCGTGAGGGGGATGGAAACACCATATATTTT,once,NA,TRBV7-6,TRBJ1-3
CASLTRTGADTQYF,TGTGCCAGCCTCACTAGAACAGGGGCGGATACGCAGTATTTT,NA,TRBD1,TRBV5-8,TRBJ2-3
CASSSGSNYGYTF,TGTGCCAGCAGTTCCGGGTCTAACTATGGCTACACCTTC,NA,NA,TRBV6-5,TRBJ1-2
CASSESSRAYGYTF,TGCGCCAGCAGTGAGTCTTCCAGGGCCTATGGCTACACCTTC,NA,NA,TRBV10-2,TRBJ1-2
CASTTGTGYEQYF,TGTGCCAGCACTACCGGGACAGGGTACGAGCAGTACTTC,NA,TRBD1,TRBV2,TRBJ2-7
CASSLRGGGYSPLHF,TGTGCCAGCAGCTTACGGGGCGGGGGTTATTCACCCCTCCACTTT,NA,NA,TRBV5-5,TRBJ1-6
CASSQQALDGNTIYF,TGTGCCAGCAGCCAACAGGCGCTTGATGGAAACACCATATATTTT,NA,NA,TRBV9,TRBJ1-3
CASNVDMNTEAFF,TGTGCCAGCAACGTGGACATGAACACTGAAGCTTTCTTT,NA,NA,TRBV2,TRBJ1-1
CAWSVGQGNEKLFF,TGTGCCTGGAGTGTAGGCCAGGGTAACGAAAAACTGTTTTTT,NA,NA,TRBV30,TRBJ1-4
CASSFLALTYEQYF,TGTGCCAGCAGTTTTTTAGCCCTAACCTACGAGCAGTACTTC,once,NA,TRBV6-5,TRBJ2-7
CASSPGNQPQHF,TGTGCCAGCAGTCCCGGGAATCAGCCCCAGCATTTT,NA,NA,TRBV12-3/TRBV12-4,TRBJ1-5